Sequencing of this T cell receptor beta chain was carried out in a study of T-cell memory formation after mild COVID-19. Study summary: The two donors had largely donor-specific TCR clusters. Study results and limitations: Whether second-wave clones peaking at day 37 were SARS-CoV-2 specific went unconfirmed. The pre-infection memory compartment contained some responding clones, suggesting cross-reactive memory joined. A second wave expanding day 15 to 37 was CD4+-biased; contracting clones were balanced.

As concerns this clonotype: The target antigen is unknown.

One entry per CDR3 protein, called by TCRdb with MiXCR from the 5' RACE reads. The sample gives some 120,000 distinct CDR3 sequences, about 6% of which show up once; approximately 2.1% is in the top ten. The CDR3 length is 13 residues. Unmatched junction bases numbered 6, after V lost 3 bases and J lost 7 bases. Germline V gene data show CDR1 as DFQATT and CDR2 as SNEGSKA (reference sequence). The rearrangement joins TRBV20-1 to TRBJ2-7; TRBD2 matches at 10 bases. The source material was PBMCs or a T cell subset sorted from them (not recorded which). The clonotype was recovered from an adult woman who had mild COVID-19 (a few samples of this study predate the infection). Cell type and time point are not known. CDR3 loop: CSASAGLAKEQYF. DNA for the CDR3: TGCAGTGCTAGCGCGGGACTAGCGAAAGAGCAGTACTTC.